This T cell receptor (beta chain) was found in a study of cytomegalovirus exposure and HLA in healthy donors. Findings and caveats of the study: Rarity held for most TCR sequences, but there were some public TCRs that occurred in many donors.

Libraries were prepared by immunoSEQ multiplex PCR; TCRdb keeps only in-frame clonotypes and omits some of them. Of tens of thousands of clones in the sample, roughly nine tenths were seen once. In germline, CDR1 is SGHDT, CDR2 YYEEEE. The CDR3 length is 15 residues. The V gene lost 1 base and the J gene lost 1 base, with 12 bases spanning the gap. Comment on this clone: Its matching antigen is unknown.

This receptor was taken from a man in his late teens or twenties in good health and CMV-seronegative. The specimen sequenced was PBMCs. The chain links TRBV5-6 to TRBJ2-7, with a tentative D call TRBD1 (7 bases). CDR3 sequence: CASSLYRGLSYEQYF. The CDR3 nucleotides are TGTGCCAGCAGCTTGTACAGGGGACTTTCCTACGAGCAGTACTTC. Based on the CDR3 plus reference TRBV5-6 and TRBJ2-7, the full variable domain is DAGVTQSPTHLIKTRGQQVTLRCSPKSGHDTVSWYQQALGQGPQFIFQYYEEEERQRGNFPDRFSGHQFPNYSSELNVNALLLGDSALYLCASSLYRGLSYEQYFGPGTRLTVT.